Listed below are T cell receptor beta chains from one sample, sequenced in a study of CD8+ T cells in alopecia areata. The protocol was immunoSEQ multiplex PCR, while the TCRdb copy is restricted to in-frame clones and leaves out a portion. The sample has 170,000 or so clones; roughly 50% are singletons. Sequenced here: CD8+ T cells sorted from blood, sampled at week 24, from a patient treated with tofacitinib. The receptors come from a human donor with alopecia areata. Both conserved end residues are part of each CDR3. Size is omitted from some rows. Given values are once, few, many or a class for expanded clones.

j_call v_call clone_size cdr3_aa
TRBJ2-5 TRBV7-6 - CASSLDEAGGPETQYF
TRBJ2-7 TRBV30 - CAWSRDSTYEQYF
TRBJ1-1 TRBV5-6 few CASSNYRGTEAFF
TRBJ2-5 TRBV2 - CASRWTLQETQYF
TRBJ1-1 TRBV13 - CASSLRDSTEAFF
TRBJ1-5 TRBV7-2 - CASSLGDQPQHF
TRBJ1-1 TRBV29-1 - CSVEETGGNTEAFF
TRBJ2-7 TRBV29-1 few CSVEDLQGMYYEQYF
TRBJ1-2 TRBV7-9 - CASSLVGWRGNYGYTF
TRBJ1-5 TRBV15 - CATSRGRGNNQPQHF
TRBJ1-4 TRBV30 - CAWRGAKEKLFF
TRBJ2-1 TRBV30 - CAWGTNNEQFF
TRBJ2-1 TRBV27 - CASSTPRSNEQFF
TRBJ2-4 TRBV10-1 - CASFPGAENIQYF
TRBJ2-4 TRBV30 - CACMGLAGGIQYF
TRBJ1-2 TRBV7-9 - CASSATGGGYGYTF